Below are 17 T cell receptor beta chains sequenced from a single sample in a study of T cells after yellow fever vaccination. One entry per CDR3 protein results from TCRdb running MiXCR on the 5' RACE reads. Of some 96,000 distinct CDR3 sequences listed, 8.9% are singletons. This specimen consisted of CD8+ T cells not binding an NS4B(214-222) dextramer, sorted from PBMCs, obtained about 2 weeks after the first yellow fever vaccination. The receptors were sampled from a man aged 18 to 30 who received the YFV17D yellow fever vaccine.

CDR3 DNA sequence: TGCGCCAGCAGCTTGGGGCAGGTTCCCAATCAGCCCCAGCATTTT. Protein: CASSLGQVPNQPQHF. This chain connects TRBV5-1 to TRBJ1-5; D gene ambiguous. The CDR3 consists of 15 residues. Trimming shortened V by 0 bases and J by 3 bases, and 10 bases separated the two germline ends. Germline CDR1 is SGHRS and CDR2 is YFSETQ.

This clonotype was recorded a few times. This chain uses TRBV4-3 with TRBJ2-7; tentatively, D is TRBD2 (6 bases). Per germline, CDR1 LGHNA and CDR2 YSLEER. CDR3 size: 15 residues. Trimming removed 4 bases at V and 2 bases at J, with 15 bases between. The CDR3 DNA sequence: TGCGCCAGCAGCCTGTCCGGGACTGCCCCCTACGAGCAGTACTTC. Amino acid sequence: CASSLSGTAPYEQYF.

This clonotype was observed a single time. The genes are TRBV13 and TRBJ2-5; TRBD2 agrees at 8 bases. The CDR3 has 15 residues. V lost 1 base to trimming and J lost 5 bases; unmatched junction nucleotides: 6. Germline CDR1 and CDR2: PRHDT and FYEKMQ (reference sequence). This chain's CDR3 is CASSLAGRGGETQYF. In DNA form, the CDR3 reads TGTGCCAGCAGCTTAGCTGGGCGCGGGGGGGAGACCCAGTACTTC.

The CDR3 loop is CASSLTAGQYNEQFF. In DNA form, the CDR3 reads TGTGCCAGCAGCTTAACTGCGGGGCAGTACAATGAGCAGTTCTTC. The V call is TRBV7-3, the J call TRBJ2-1; D perhaps matches TRBD2 (6 bases). The CDR3 spans 15 residues. V lost 0 bases and J lost 4, with 10 bases in between. Germline V gene lookup returns CDR1 SGHTA and CDR2 FQGTGA.

This clonotype was seen more than once but under ten times. The chain carries TRBV7-2 and TRBJ1-2; 7 bases are a match to TRBD1. CDR3 length: 14 amino acids. V gave up 3 bases and J gave up 1 base; unmatched junction bases: 2. The germline V gene has CDR1 SGHTA and CDR2 FQGNSA. The CDR3 sequence: CASSLGTVNYGYTF. Here the CDR3 DNA reads TGTGCCAGCAGCTTGGGGACAGTTAACTATGGCTACACCTTC. Full variable domain (remainder filled in from reference TRBV7-2 and TRBJ1-2): GAGVSQSPSNKVTEKGKDVELRCDPISGHTALYWYRQSLGQGLEFLIYFQGNSAPDKSGLPSDRFSAERTGGSVSTLTIQRTQQEDSAVYLCASSLGTVNYGYTFGSGTRLTVV.

This chain links TRBV18 with TRBJ2-1, with TRBD1 identical over 11 bases. V was pared by 4 bases and J by 6 bases, with 5 bases of the junction left unmatched. Germline V gives CDR1 KGHSH, CDR2 LQKENI. The CDR3 is 15 residues long. The CDR3 nucleotides read TGTGCCAGCTCACTATCCGGGACAGGGGGCAATGAGCAGTTCTTC. Amino acids: CASSLSGTGGNEQFF. Looking up the rest from reference TRBV18 and TRBJ2-1 gives the full variable domain: NAGVMQNPRHLVRRRGQEARLRCSPMKGHSHVYWYRQLPEEGLKFMVYLQKENIIDESGMPKERFSAEFPKEGPSILRIQQVVRGDSAAYFCASSLSGTGGNEQFFGPGTRLTVL.

This clonotype was picked up many times. The chain has TRBV20-1 and TRBJ2-1; 7 bases are a match to TRBD2. CDR1 and CDR2 from the germline V gene are DFQATT and SNEGSKA (reference sequence). The CDR3 spans 15 residues. Trimming cost V 0 bases and J 0 bases; bases outside gene matches: 2. The CDR3 coding sequence is TGCAGTGCTAGAGATCCGGGAGGCTCCTACAATGAGCAGTTCTTC. The encoded protein is CSARDPGGSYNEQFF.

This clonotype has just a few counts. The CDR3 loop reads CASSLGPSYEQYV. The CDR3 region has the DNA TGTGCCAGCAGCCTCGGCCCCTCCTACGAGCAGTACGTC. V and J are TRBV12-3 or TRBV12-4 and TRBJ2-7; D is ambiguous. V was trimmed by 6 bases and J by 0 bases, leaving 9 bases between them. This CDR3 region has 13 residues.

This clonotype came up a few times. This chain joins TRBV7-2 and TRBJ1-4; D is undetermined. The CDR3 spans 15 residues. Germline V gene sequence: CDR1 SGHTA, CDR2 FQGNSA. The V end was cut by 1 base, the J end by 3 bases, with 9 bases between. CDR3 nucleotide sequence: TGTGCCAGCAGCTTAGAAACCGGAGCTAATGAAAAACTGTTTTTT. Protein product: CASSLETGANEKLFF. Supplemented by reference TRBV7-2 and TRBJ1-4, the full variable domain reads GAGVSQSPSNKVTEKGKDVELRCDPISGHTALYWYRQSLGQGLEFLIYFQGNSAPDKSGLPSDRFSAERTGGSVSTLTIQRTQQEDSAVYLCASSLETGANEKLFFGSGTQLSVL.

In its sample, this clonotype was seen a few times. The chain combines TRBV20-1 with TRBJ1-5, with D uncertain. From germline, CDR1 is DFQATT and CDR2 SNEGSKA (reference sequence). The CDR3 length is 15 residues. Deletions cut 1 base from V and 4 bases from J, with 14 bases between. CDR3 coding DNA: TGCAGTGCTAGAGTAGTCCAAGCTGGGAATCAGCCCCAGCATTTT. Translating gives CSARVVQAGNQPQHF.

The V call is TRBV3-1, the J call TRBJ2-1, with 10 bases matching TRBD1. Trimming removed 5 bases from V and 8 bases from J; junction bases left unmatched: 6. The V gene's germline CDR1 is LGHDT and CDR2 YNNKEL (reference sequence). The CDR3 contains 14 residues. The CDR3 region has the DNA TGTGCCAGCAGCTCCCGGGACAGGGGCCATGAGCAGTTCTTC. Residues: CASSSRDRGHEQFF.

This clonotype was recorded at least ten times. DNA of the CDR3: TGCGCCAGCAGCTTGGGTCTGGAAGAGACCCAGTACTTC. Translating it yields CASSLGLEETQYF. The chain carries TRBV5-1 and TRBJ2-5, with D uncertain. The germline gives CDR1 SGHRS, CDR2 YFSETQ. CDR3 length: 13 amino acids. Trimming pared 0 bases from V and 3 bases from J, leaving 6 bases between.

The chain uses TRBV29-1 and TRBJ2-2; TRBD1 matches 8 bases. The CDR3 sequence is 14 residues long. The germline CDR1 and CDR2 sequences are SQVTM and ANQGSEA. The junction had 4 bases not matched to a gene; V was cut back by 6 bases and J by 1 base. Written as DNA, the CDR3 is TGCAGCGTGGAGGGACAGGAGAACACCGGGGAGCTGTTTTTT. Translated: CSVEGQENTGELFF.

A few counts support this clonotype. The gene calls are TRBV24-1 and TRBJ2-2, with D hard to call. CDR1 and CDR2 (germline): KGHDR, SFDVKD. The V and J ends lost 4 bases and 5 bases respectively, with 7 bases between them. The CDR3 runs to 13 residues. CDR3 sequence: CATSDLGTGELFF. The CDR3 coding sequence is TGTGCCACCAGTGACCTAGGGACCGGGGAGCTGTTTTTT.

Many counts were recorded for this clonotype. The chain carries TRBV12-3 or TRBV12-4 and TRBJ1-5; 7 bases fit TRBD1. This CDR3 has 17 residues. V was clipped by 5 bases and J by 0 bases; unmatched bases: 10. The CDR3 protein is CASSPGGGPYSNQPQHF. The CDR3 DNA follows: TGTGCCAGCAGTCCCGGAGGGGGCCCATATAGCAATCAGCCCCAGCATTTT.

The genes are TRBV19 and TRBJ2-1, with 7 positions matching TRBD2. Germline V CDR1 and CDR2: LNHDA, SQIVND (reference sequence). CDR3 size: 16 residues. The ends lost 5 bases at V and 3 bases at J; junction bases unmatched: 10. Here the CDR3 DNA reads TGTGCCAGTAGTTCCGGGCCGGCGGGGGACTACAATGAGCAGTTCTTC. Protein product: CASSSGPAGDYNEQFF. Supplemented by reference TRBV19 and TRBJ2-1, the full variable domain reads DGGITQSPKYLFRKEGQNVTLSCEQNLNHDAMYWYRQDPGQGLRLIYYSQIVNDFQKGDIAEGYSVSREKKESFPLTVTSAQKNPTAFYLCASSSGPAGDYNEQFFGPGTRLTVL.

In this sample, this clonotype turned up many times. V is TRBV29-1 and J is TRBJ2-3, with D perhaps matching TRBD2 (5 bases). CDR1 is SQVTM and CDR2 is ANQGSEA in the germline V gene. The CDR3 runs to 14 residues. Trimming removed 3 bases from V and 8 bases from J, with 18 bases in between. As DNA, the CDR3 is TGCAGCGTTGATGAAGGAACCCTTGAGGGTACGCAGTATTTT. Translation gives CSVDEGTLEGTQYF.